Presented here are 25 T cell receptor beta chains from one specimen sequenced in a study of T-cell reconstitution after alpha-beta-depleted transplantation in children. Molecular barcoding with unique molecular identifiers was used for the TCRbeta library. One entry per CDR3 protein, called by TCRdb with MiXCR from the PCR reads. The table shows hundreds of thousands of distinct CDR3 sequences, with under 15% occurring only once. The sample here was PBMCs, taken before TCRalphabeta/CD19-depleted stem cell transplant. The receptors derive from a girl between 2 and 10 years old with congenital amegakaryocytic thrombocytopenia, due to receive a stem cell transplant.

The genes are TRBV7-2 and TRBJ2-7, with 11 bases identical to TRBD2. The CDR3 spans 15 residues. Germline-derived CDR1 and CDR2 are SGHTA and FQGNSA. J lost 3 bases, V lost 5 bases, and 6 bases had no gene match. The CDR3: CASSAGTSGYYEQYF. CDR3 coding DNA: TGTGCCAGCAGCGCAGGGACTAGCGGATACTACGAGCAGTACTTC.

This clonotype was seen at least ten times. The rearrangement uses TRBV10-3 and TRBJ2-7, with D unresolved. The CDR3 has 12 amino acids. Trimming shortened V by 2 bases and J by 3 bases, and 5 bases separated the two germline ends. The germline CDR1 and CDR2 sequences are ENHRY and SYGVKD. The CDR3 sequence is CAISEGDYEQYF. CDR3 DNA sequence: TGTGCCATCAGTGAGGGGGACTACGAGCAGTACTTC.

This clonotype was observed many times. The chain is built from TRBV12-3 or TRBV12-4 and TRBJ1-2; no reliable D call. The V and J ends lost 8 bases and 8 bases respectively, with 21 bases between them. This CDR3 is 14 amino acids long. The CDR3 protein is CASGQKPLPWGYTF. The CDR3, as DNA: TGTGCCAGCGGTCAGAAACCCTTACCCTGGGGCTACACCTTC.

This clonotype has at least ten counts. The CDR3 nucleotides read TGTGCCAGCAGCTCCCTGGGACAGGCGAACACCGGGGAGCTGTTTTTT. This sequence encodes CASSSLGQANTGELFF. This chain uses TRBV28 with TRBJ2-2; 8 bases agree with TRBD1. The CDR3 runs 16 residues. The germline V gene encodes CDR1 MDHEN and CDR2 SYDVKM. V gave up 6 bases and J gave up 0 bases; unmatched junction bases: 6.

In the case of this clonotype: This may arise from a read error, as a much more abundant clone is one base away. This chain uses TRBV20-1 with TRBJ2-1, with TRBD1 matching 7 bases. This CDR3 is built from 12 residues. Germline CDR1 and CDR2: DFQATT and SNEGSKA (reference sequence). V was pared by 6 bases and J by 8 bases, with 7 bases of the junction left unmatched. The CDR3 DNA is TGCAGTGCGGCCCGGGACAGCCATGAGCAGTTCTTC. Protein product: CSAARDSHEQFF.

The CDR3 spells CASSSPSSSRYNEQFF. The CDR3 DNA reads TGTGCCAGCAGCTCGCCTTCATCGAGTCGTTACAATGAGCAGTTCTTC. This chain joins TRBV7-2 and TRBJ2-1; no firm D call. V lost 4 bases to trimming and J lost 4 bases, with 17 bases between them. CDR1 is SGHTA, CDR2 FQGNSA, per germline. CDR3 size: 16 residues.

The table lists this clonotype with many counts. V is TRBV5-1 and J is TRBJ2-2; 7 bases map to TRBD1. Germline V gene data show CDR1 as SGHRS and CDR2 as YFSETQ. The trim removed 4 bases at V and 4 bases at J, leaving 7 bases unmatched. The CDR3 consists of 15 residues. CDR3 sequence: CASSVRQGSTGELFF. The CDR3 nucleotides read TGCGCCAGCAGCGTCAGACAGGGAAGCACCGGGGAGCTGTTTTTT.

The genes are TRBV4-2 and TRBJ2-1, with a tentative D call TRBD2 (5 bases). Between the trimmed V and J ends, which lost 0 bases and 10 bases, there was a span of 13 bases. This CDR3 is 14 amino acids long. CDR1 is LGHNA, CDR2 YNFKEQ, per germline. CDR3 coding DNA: TGTGCCAGCAGCCAAGACGTACTAGGACGGGAGCAGTTCTTC. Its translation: CASSQDVLGREQFF.

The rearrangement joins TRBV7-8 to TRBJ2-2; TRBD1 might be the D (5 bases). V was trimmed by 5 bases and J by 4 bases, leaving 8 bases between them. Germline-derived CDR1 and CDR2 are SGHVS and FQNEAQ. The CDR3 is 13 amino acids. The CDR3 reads CASSVRVTGELFF. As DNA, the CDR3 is TGTGCCAGCAGCGTCAGGGTCACCGGGGAGCTGTTTTTT.

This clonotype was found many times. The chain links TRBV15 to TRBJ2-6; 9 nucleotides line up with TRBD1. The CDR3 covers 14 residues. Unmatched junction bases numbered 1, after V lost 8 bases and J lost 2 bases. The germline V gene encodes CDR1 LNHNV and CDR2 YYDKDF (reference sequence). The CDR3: CATWTGAGANVLTF. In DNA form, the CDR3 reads TGTGCCACCTGGACAGGGGCTGGGGCCAACGTCCTGACTTTC.

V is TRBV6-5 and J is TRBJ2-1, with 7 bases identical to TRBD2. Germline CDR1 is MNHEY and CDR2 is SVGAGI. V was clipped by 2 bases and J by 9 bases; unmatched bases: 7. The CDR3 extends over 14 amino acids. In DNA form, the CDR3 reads TGTGCCAGCAGTTACCGAGGACTAGATAGTGAGCAGTTCTTC. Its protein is CASSYRGLDSEQFF.

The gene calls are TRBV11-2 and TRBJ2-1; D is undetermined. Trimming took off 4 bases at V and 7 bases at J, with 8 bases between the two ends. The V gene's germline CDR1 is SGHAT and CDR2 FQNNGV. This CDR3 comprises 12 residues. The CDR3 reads CASSSLINEQFF. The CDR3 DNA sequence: TGTGCCAGCAGCTCACTGATTAATGAGCAGTTCTTC.

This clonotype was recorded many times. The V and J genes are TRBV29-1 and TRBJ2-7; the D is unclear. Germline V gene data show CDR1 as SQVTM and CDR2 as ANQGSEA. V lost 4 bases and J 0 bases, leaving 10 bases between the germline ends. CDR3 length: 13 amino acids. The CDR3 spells CSVVKASSYEQYF. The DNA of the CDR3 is TGCAGCGTTGTGAAGGCGAGCTCCTACGAGCAGTACTTC.

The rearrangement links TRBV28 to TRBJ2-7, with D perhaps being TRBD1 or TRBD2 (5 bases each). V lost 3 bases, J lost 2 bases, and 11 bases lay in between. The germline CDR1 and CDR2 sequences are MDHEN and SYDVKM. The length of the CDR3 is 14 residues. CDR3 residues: CASSFQRGPYEQYF. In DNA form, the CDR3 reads TGTGCCAGCAGTTTTCAAAGGGGACCCTACGAGCAGTACTTC.

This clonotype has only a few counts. The CDR3 DNA sequence: TGCGCCAGCAGCTTGCGGGGCCCAGACTCTGGAAACACCATATATTTT. Protein product: CASSLRGPDSGNTIYF. The rearrangement joins TRBV5-1 to TRBJ1-3; D might be TRBD1 (5 bases). CDR1 is SGHRS and CDR2 is YFSETQ in the germline V gene. V was clipped by 1 base and J by 0 bases, with 11 bases between them. The CDR3 runs to 16 residues. Full variable domain (rest looked up from reference TRBV5-1 and TRBJ1-3): KAGVTQTPRYLIKTRGQQVTLSCSPISGHRSVSWYQQTPGQGLQFLFEYFSETQRNKGNFPGRFSGRQFSNSRSEMNVSTLELGDSALYLCASSLRGPDSGNTIYFGEGSWLTVV.

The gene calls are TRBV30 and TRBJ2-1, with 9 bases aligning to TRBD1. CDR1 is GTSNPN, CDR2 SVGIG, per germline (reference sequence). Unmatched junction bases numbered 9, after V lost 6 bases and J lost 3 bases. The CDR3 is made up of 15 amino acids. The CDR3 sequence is CACLPGTGLYNEQFF. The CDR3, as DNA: TGTGCCTGCCTCCCCGGGACAGGGCTCTACAATGAGCAGTTCTTC.

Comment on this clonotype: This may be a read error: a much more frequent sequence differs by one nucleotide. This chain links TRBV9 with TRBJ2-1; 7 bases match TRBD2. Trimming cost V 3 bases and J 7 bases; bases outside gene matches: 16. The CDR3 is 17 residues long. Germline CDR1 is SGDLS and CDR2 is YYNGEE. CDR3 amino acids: CASSGARTSSLTNEQFF. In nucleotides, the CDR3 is TGTGCCAGCAGCGGCGCCCGGACTAGTTCTCTTACAAATGAGCAGTTCTTC.

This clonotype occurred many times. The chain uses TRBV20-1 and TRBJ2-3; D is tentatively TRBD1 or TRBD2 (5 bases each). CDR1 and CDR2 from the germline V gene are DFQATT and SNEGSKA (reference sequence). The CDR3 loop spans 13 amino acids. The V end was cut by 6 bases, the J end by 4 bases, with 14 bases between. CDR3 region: CSAPSPGPDTQYF. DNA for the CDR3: TGCAGTGCGCCCTCCCCGGGGCCAGATACGCAGTATTTT.

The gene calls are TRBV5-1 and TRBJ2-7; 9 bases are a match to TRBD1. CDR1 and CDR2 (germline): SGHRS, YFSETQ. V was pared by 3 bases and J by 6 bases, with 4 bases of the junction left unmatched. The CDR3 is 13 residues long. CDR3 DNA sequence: TGCGCCAGCAGCTGGGACAGGGAGGGCGAGCAGTACTTC. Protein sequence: CASSWDREGEQYF. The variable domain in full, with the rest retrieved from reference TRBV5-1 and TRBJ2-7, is KAGVTQTPRYLIKTRGQQVTLSCSPISGHRSVSWYQQTPGQGLQFLFEYFSETQRNKGNFPGRFSGRQFSNSRSEMNVSTLELGDSALYLCASSWDREGEQYFGPGTRLTVT.

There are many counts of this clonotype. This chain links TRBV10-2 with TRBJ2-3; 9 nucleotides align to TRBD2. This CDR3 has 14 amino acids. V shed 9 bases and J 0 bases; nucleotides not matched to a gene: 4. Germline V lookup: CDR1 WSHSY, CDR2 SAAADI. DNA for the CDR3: TGCGCCAGTTGGACTAGCGACAGCACAGATACGCAGTATTTT. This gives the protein CASWTSDSTDTQYF.

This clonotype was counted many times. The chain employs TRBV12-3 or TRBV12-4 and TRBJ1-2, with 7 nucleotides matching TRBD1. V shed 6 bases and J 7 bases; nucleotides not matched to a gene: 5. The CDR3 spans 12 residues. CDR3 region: CASSDRVFGYTF. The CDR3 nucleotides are TGTGCCAGCAGCGACAGGGTATTTGGCTACACCTTC.

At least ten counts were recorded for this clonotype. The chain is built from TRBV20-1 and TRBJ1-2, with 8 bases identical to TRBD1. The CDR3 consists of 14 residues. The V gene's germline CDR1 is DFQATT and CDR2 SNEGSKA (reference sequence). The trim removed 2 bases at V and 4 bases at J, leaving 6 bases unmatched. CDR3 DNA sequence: TGCAGTGCTAGATTGGACAGGGATGGCTATGGCTACACCTTC. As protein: CSARLDRDGYGYTF.

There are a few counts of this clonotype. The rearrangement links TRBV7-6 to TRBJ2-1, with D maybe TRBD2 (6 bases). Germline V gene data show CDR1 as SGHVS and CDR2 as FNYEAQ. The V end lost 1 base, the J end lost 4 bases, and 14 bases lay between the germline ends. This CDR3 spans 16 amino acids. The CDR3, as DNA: TGTGCCAGCAGCTTAGGTGCGGGGTGGGGGTACAATGAGCAGTTCTTC. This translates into CASSLGAGWGYNEQFF.

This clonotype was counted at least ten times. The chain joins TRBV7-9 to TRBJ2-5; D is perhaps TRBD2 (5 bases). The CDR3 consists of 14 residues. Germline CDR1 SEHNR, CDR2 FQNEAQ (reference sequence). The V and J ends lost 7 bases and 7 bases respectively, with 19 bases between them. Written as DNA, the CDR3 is TGTGCCAGCACTTTTACGAGGATTGAGGGGACCCAGTACTTC. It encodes CASTFTRIEGTQYF.

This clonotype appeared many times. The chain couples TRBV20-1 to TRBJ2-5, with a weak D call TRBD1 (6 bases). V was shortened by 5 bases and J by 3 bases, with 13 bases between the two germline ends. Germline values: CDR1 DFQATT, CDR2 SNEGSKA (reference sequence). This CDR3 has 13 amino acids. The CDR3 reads CSAPQQGKETQYF. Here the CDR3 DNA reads TGCAGTGCTCCACAACAGGGTAAAGAGACCCAGTACTTC.